There are many counts of the clone carrying this T cell receptor beta chain. The antigen is not known. Per germline, CDR1 SGHRS and CDR2 YFSETQ. With 0 bases clipped from V and 6 bases from J, the junction kept 6 bases outside the gene matches. CDR3 length: 15 amino acids. The sample originates from a study of identical twins. Whole-study results and caveats: For cord blood, abundant beta clonotypes had fewer insertions, unlike memory repertoires, which showed none. Twin sharing of out-of-frame TCR alpha was underestimated by models in monozygotic pairs.

MiXCR was run by TCRdb on the 5' RACE reads, yielding one entry per CDR3 protein. The sample yields hundreds of thousands of distinct CDR3 sequences, around 8.6% seen once. The sample also formed part of further work on yellow fever vaccine responses in identical twins.

The rearrangement uses TRBV5-1 and TRBJ2-1, with TRBD1 matching 7 bases. This clonotype originated in a young woman in good health. The sequenced sample consisted of PBMCs. CDR3 protein: CASSLGGTVLNEQFF. DNA for the CDR3: TGCGCCAGCAGCTTGGGGGGGACAGTACTCAATGAGCAGTTCTTC.